This is a list of T cell receptor beta chains from one sample in a study of neurological immune-mediated disorders. TCRdb reanalysed the 5' RACE reads using MiXCR and keeps one entry per CDR3 protein. The table includes tens of thousands of distinct CDR3 sequences, around 3.3% detected once. Sequencing was done on a sample of PBMCs. These receptors were taken from a man aged 35 to 55 with multiple sclerosis. Both conserved end residues are part of each CDR3. D genes are given only for firm matches. Only part of the rows carry a size: once, few, many, or a class if the clone is expanded.

clone size	V gene	J gene	D gene	CDR3 DNA	CDR3 protein
many	TRBV7-9	TRBJ2-5	NA	TGTGCCAGCAGCACTAGGACAGTCGAGACCCAGTACTTC	CASSTRTVETQYF
many	TRBV6-6	TRBJ2-1	TRBD2	TGTGCCAGCAGTTATCGCCCTAGCGGGGGGCCCCCTGAGCAGTTCTTC	CASSYRPSGGPPEQFF
many	TRBV20-1	TRBJ2-7	NA	TGCAGTGCTGATAGCGGCAGGCACTACGAGCAGTACTTC	CSADSGRHYEQYF
many	TRBV3-1	TRBJ2-1	NA	TGTGCCAGCAGCCCCGTTAGCGAGAGCTCCTACAATGAGCAGTTCTTC	CASSPVSESSYNEQFF
many	TRBV5-1	TRBJ2-1	NA	TGCGCCAGCAGCTTGTTCGGAGGGCCTTCCTACAATGAGCAGTTCTTC	CASSLFGGPSYNEQFF
few	TRBV6-6	TRBJ1-2	NA	TGTGCCAGCAGTCTTGGCATGGAGGCTGGCTACACCTTC	CASSLGMEAGYTF
many	TRBV20-1	TRBJ2-2	NA	TGCAGTGGTCAAGCGGGGAACACCGGGGAGCTGTTTTTT	CSGQAGNTGELFF
many	TRBV10-3	TRBJ2-7	NA	TGTGCCATCAGCCCAGACAGATACGAGCAGTACTTC	CAISPDRYEQYF
many	TRBV7-3	TRBJ2-7	TRBD1	TGCACTACAGGGCGTACAGGGGGCCAATACGAGCAGTACTTC	CTTGRTGGQYEQYF
many	TRBV5-1	TRBJ2-7	TRBD2	TGCGCCAGCAGCTTGGTCCTAGCGGGAGGGGACGAGCAGTACTTC	CASSLVLAGGDEQYF
many	TRBV5-1	TRBJ1-1	NA	TGCGCCAGCAGCTTGGAGGTGGGCACTGAAGCTTTCTTT	CASSLEVGTEAFF
many	TRBV12-3/TRBV12-4	TRBJ2-4	NA	TGTGCCAGCGCGCAGATTTGGGGGCACGCCAAAAACATTCAGTACTTC	CASAQIWGHAKNIQYF
few	TRBV5-5	TRBJ2-3	NA	TGTGCCAGCAGCTTCGTGACGGGGTCCACAGATACGCAGTATTTT	CASSFVTGSTDTQYF
many	TRBV14	TRBJ2-7	TRBD2	TGTGCCAGCAGCCTCTGGGGGAGGGTGGACGAGCAGTACTTC	CASSLWGRVDEQYF
many	TRBV7-2	TRBJ1-5	NA	TGTGCCAGCAGCTTAAGCAGGGGAGTGGATCAGCCCCAGCATTTT	CASSLSRGVDQPQHF
many	TRBV13	TRBJ1-2	TRBD1	TGTGCCAGCCTCCCGGGACAGGGTCACTATGGCTACACCTTC	CASLPGQGHYGYTF
few	TRBV30	TRBJ2-5	NA	TGTGCCTGGAAGCAGGGGACAGACCTGGGGGGGACCCAGTACTTC	CAWKQGTDLGGTQYF
many	TRBV5-6	TRBJ1-2	NA	TGTGCCAGCAGCTTAGTAAACCTTCTGGTGGACTATGGCTACACCTTC	CASSLVNLLVDYGYTF
many	TRBV5-1	TRBJ2-5	NA	TGCGCCAGCAGCTTGGCGCCAGGGAATCAAGAGACCCAGTACTTC	CASSLAPGNQETQYF
many	TRBV5-1	TRBJ1-4	NA	TGCGCCAGCAGATTCGGGTGGAGGGGATCTAATGAAAAACTGTTTTTT	CASRFGWRGSNEKLFF
NA	TRBV5-1	TRBJ1-5	NA	TGCGCCAGCAGCTTGACAGGGCCGAATCAGCCCCAGCATTTT	CASSLTGPNQPQHF
many	TRBV6-5	TRBJ2-5	NA	TGTGCCAGCAGCCCCTGGGGCTCAGAGACCCAGTACTTC	CASSPWGSETQYF
many	TRBV20-1	TRBJ2-2	NA	TGCAGTGCTAGAGATTGGCGGGAAAACACCGGGGAGCTGTTTTTT	CSARDWRENTGELFF
many	TRBV3-1	TRBJ1-5	NA	TGTGCCAGCAGCCAAGAGGGTCAGCCCCAGCATTTT	CASSQEGQPQHF